These 25 T cell receptor beta chains came from one sample sequenced in a study of blood T cell repertoires in COVID-19. Only in-frame clones appear in the TCRdb table, and some are missing; sequencing was by immunoSEQ multiplex PCR. Of tens of thousands of clones listed, around 90% are singletons. The sample comprised peripheral blood. The receptors derive from a man over 45 with acute or convalescent COVID-19.

The chain couples TRBV6-5 to TRBJ2-1; TRBD2 might be the D (6 bases). Germline V lookup: CDR1 MNHEY, CDR2 SVGAGI. V was shortened by 0 bases and J by 5 bases, with 8 bases between the two germline ends. The CDR3 spans 14 residues. DNA for the CDR3: TGTGCCAGCAGTTACTCGGGGGGAAACAATGAGCAGTTCTTC. Amino acids: CASSYSGGNNEQFF.

This sequence joins TRBV5-1 and TRBJ1-2, with 7 bases that match TRBD1. Germline loops: CDR1 SGHRS, CDR2 YFSETQ. The CDR3 consists of 15 residues. V was pared by 2 bases and J by 5 bases, with 9 bases of the junction left unmatched. The CDR3 region has the DNA TGCGCCAGCAGCTTAGGCGGGGACAGAGCGTATGGCTACACCTTC. This sequence encodes CASSLGGDRAYGYTF.

The rearrangement links TRBV4-1 to TRBJ1-6; no reliable D call. CDR1 MGHRA and CDR2 YSYEKL come from the germline V gene. The CDR3 runs 15 residues. V lost 3 bases and J lost 7, with 13 bases in between. As DNA, the CDR3 is TGCGCCAGCAGCCACCAGAGGACGGGAAATTCACCCCTCCACTTT. Translation: CASSHQRTGNSPLHF.

V gene TRBV7-8 combines with J gene TRBJ2-2, with 7 bases fitting TRBD2. Germline V gives CDR1 SGHVS, CDR2 FQNEAQ. This CDR3 contains 14 residues. After removal of 2 bases from V and 4 bases from J, the junction contained 1 base not matched to a gene. The CDR3 region is CASSLRTSTGELFF. The CDR3 DNA is TGTGCCAGCAGCTTACGGACTAGCACCGGGGAGCTGTTTTTT.

This clone is a singleton in its sample. This chain links TRBV27 with TRBJ2-1, with 10 bases aligning to TRBD2. CDR3 length: 15 amino acids. V was pared by 5 bases and J by 5 bases, with 6 bases of the junction left unmatched. CDR1 is MNHEY, CDR2 SMNVEV, per germline (reference sequence). The CDR3 sequence is CASSIRTSGNNEQFF. The DNA for the CDR3 is TGTGCCAGCAGTATCAGGACTAGCGGTAACAATGAGCAGTTCTTC.

The CDR3 DNA sequence: TGTGCCAGCAGCCAAGAAAAGCGGAAGTACAATGAGCAGTTCTTC. Translated, it gives CASSQEKRKYNEQFF. The V gene is TRBV14, the J gene TRBJ2-1; TRBD2 is a possible D gene (5 bases). V was trimmed by 0 bases and J by 4 bases, leaving 10 bases between them. Germline loops: CDR1 SGHDN, CDR2 FVKESK. The CDR3 length is 15 residues. Together with reference TRBV14 and TRBJ2-1, the CDR3 gives the full variable domain: EAGVTQFPSHSVIEKGQTVTLRCDPISGHDNLYWYRRVMGKEIKFLLHFVKESKQDESGMPNNRFLAERTGGTYSTLKVQPAELEDSGVYFCASSQEKRKYNEQFFGPGTRLTVL.

This clone has just a few counts. This sequence joins TRBV7-2 and TRBJ2-7; 10 positions agree with TRBD2. Per the germline V gene, CDR1 is SGHTA and CDR2 is FQGNSA. The CDR3 consists of 15 residues. V was pared by 3 bases and J by 2 bases, with 4 bases of the junction left unmatched. CDR3 sequence: CASSFGLADTYEQYF. As DNA, the CDR3 is TGTGCCAGCAGCTTCGGACTAGCGGATACCTACGAGCAGTACTTC.

The V call is TRBV5-5, the J call TRBJ1-4; D is unresolved. The CDR3 extends over 14 amino acids. From germline, CDR1 is SGHKS and CDR2 YYEKEE (reference sequence). The V and J ends lost 1 base and 8 bases respectively, with 12 bases between them. CDR3 loop: CASSLSGSNEKLFF. For the CDR3, the DNA is TGTGCCAGCAGCTTGTCGGGAAGCAACGAAAAACTGTTTTTT.

This clone occurred once. The gene calls are TRBV5-8 and TRBJ2-1; the match to TRBD2 covers 13 bases. Trimming took 1 base from V and 10 from J; bases not matched to a gene: 2. The CDR3 sequence is 14 residues long. Germline V gene lookup returns CDR1 SGHTS and CDR2 YDEGEE. CDR3 residues: CASSLRLAGGEQFF. The CDR3 region has the DNA TGTGCCAGCAGCTTGCGACTAGCGGGGGGAGAGCAGTTCTTC.

This clone appeared a single time. V and J are TRBV5-1 and TRBJ2-1; D is unresolved. CDR1 is SGHRS, CDR2 YFSETQ, per germline. CDR3 length: 15 residues. Trimming removed 1 base at V and 7 bases at J, with 15 bases between. CDR3 DNA: TGCGCCAGCAGCTTGTCCCCTAGTAAAGTAAATGAGCAGTTCTTC. Translation: CASSLSPSKVNEQFF. The complete variable domain, with remaining parts taken from reference TRBV5-1 and TRBJ2-1, reads KAGVTQTPRYLIKTRGQQVTLSCSPISGHRSVSWYQQTPGQGLQFLFEYFSETQRNKGNFPGRFSGRQFSNSRSEMNVSTLELGDSALYLCASSLSPSKVNEQFFGPGTRLTVL.

This clone was seen more than once but under ten times. V is TRBV9 and J is TRBJ1-6; D is possibly TRBD1 (5 bases). From germline, CDR1 is SGDLS and CDR2 YYNGEE. The CDR3 has 15 amino acids. V lost 5 bases and J lost 6, with 15 bases in between. The DNA for the CDR3 is TGTGCCAGCAGTGTGGAGGGGAGAGGTAATTCACCCCTCCACTTT. It translates to CASSVEGRGNSPLHF.

The chain has TRBV21-1 and TRBJ2-5; TRBD1, the table's D call, lacks a check against the DNA. TRBV21-1 is listed as a pseudogene. The CDR3 is 17 amino acids. The CDR3 is CASSNYRDRASPQTQYF. The CDR3 nucleotides are TGTGCCAGCAGCAACTACCGGGACAGAGCATCCCCCCAGACCCAGTACTTC.

The CDR3 loop reads CSVEGQFSYEQYF. CDR3 DNA: TGCAGCGTGGAGGGACAGTTTTCCTACGAGCAGTACTTC. The chain couples TRBV29-1 to TRBJ2-7, with a tentative D call TRBD1 (7 bases). Germline V gene sequence: CDR1 SQVTM, CDR2 ANQGSEA. V shed 6 bases and J shed 1 base, with 13 bases lying between them. The length of the CDR3 is 13 residues.

This clone showed up just once. The chain recombines TRBV6-5 with TRBJ1-6; tentative D call: TRBD1 (5 bases). Germline CDR1 MNHEY, CDR2 SVGAGI. The CDR3 length is 15 residues. The ends were cut back, 5 bases at V and 7 bases at J, with 15 bases in the middle. The CDR3 sequence: CASSTAWGGNSPLHF. CDR3 nucleotide sequence: TGTGCCAGCAGTACCGCTTGGGGGGGGAATTCACCCCTCCACTTT.

V is TRBV9 and J is TRBJ1-5; TRBD1 matches 8 bases. V lost 4 bases to trimming and J lost 4 bases; unmatched junction nucleotides: 4. CDR1 is SGDLS, CDR2 YYNGEE, per germline. The CDR3 spans 14 residues. CDR3 sequence (DNA): TGTGCCAGCAGCTTCACAGGGGGAAATCAGCCCCAGCATTTT. This encodes CASSFTGGNQPQHF.

The chain has TRBV6-2 or TRBV6-3 and TRBJ2-3; 10 bases fit TRBD2. This CDR3 comprises 16 residues. Per the germline V gene, CDR1 is MNHEY and CDR2 is SVGEGT. V gave up 2 bases and J gave up 2 bases; unmatched junction bases: 4. CDR3 in amino acids: CASSYLLAGTTDTQYF. The CDR3 DNA reads TGTGCCAGCAGTTACCTACTAGCGGGGACCACAGATACGCAGTATTTT.

CDR3 sequence (DNA): TGTGCCAGTAGTATTCGGACTAGCGGGAATAGCGAGCAGTACTTC. It is translated as CASSIRTSGNSEQYF. The chain joins TRBV19 to TRBJ2-7; 12 positions agree with TRBD2. Losses at the gene ends were 3 bases for V and 6 bases for J; bases not matched to a gene: 6. CDR3 length equals 15 residues. From germline, CDR1 is LNHDA and CDR2 SQIVND (reference sequence). The full variable domain, rest sourced from reference TRBV19 and TRBJ2-7, is DGGITQSPKYLFRKEGQNVTLSCEQNLNHDAMYWYRQDPGQGLRLIYYSQIVNDFQKGDIAEGYSVSREKKESFPLTVTSAQKNPTAFYLCASSIRTSGNSEQYFGPGTRLTVT.

The chain recombines TRBV15 with TRBJ1-5; TRBD1 matches 7 bases. This CDR3 is built from 15 residues. The germline CDR1 and CDR2 sequences are LNHNV and YYDKDF (reference sequence). With 0 bases clipped from V and 2 bases from J, the junction kept 1 base outside the gene matches. CDR3 in amino acids: CATSRDDRGNQPQHF. CDR3 in DNA: TGTGCCACCAGCAGAGATGACAGGGGCAATCAGCCCCAGCATTTT.

The chain couples TRBV29-1 to TRBJ2-2; the match to TRBD2 covers 14 bases. This CDR3 region has 17 residues. CDR1 and CDR2 from the germline V gene are SQVTM and ANQGSEA. V lost 5 bases to trimming and J lost 4 bases; unmatched junction nucleotides: 9. The CDR3 bases are TGCAGCGTTATGGGGACTAGCGGGAGTCCCGGCACCGGGGAGCTGTTTTTT. Translated, it gives CSVMGTSGSPGTGELFF.

V usage is TRBV20-1 and J usage is TRBJ1-5; TRBD1 might be the D (5 bases). V lost 5 bases to trimming and J lost 7 bases, with 15 bases between them. The CDR3 is made up of 13 amino acids. CDR1 is DFQATT and CDR2 is SNEGSKA in the germline V gene (reference sequence). Written as DNA, the CDR3 is TGCAGTGCTCGTGTTGGGGGGGAACAGCCCCAGCATTTT. It translates to CSARVGGEQPQHF.

The V and J genes are TRBV6-5 and TRBJ2-7; 8 positions match TRBD2. CDR1 and CDR2 from the germline V gene are MNHEY and SVGAGI. CDR3 length: 15 residues. With 6 bases clipped from V and 1 base from J, the junction kept 8 bases outside the gene matches. The CDR3 region has the DNA TGTGCCAGCAGGCTAGCGGGCGGCGGATCCTACGAGCAGTACTTC. This sequence encodes CASRLAGGGSYEQYF.

The chain combines TRBV29-1 with TRBJ1-5; possible D gene TRBD1, 6 bases. V was cut by 6 bases and J by 0 bases, with 9 bases left in between. CDR1 is SQVTM and CDR2 is ANQGSEA in the germline V gene. The CDR3 covers 13 residues. DNA of the CDR3: TGCAGCGTAGGGGACATTAGCAATCAGCCCCAGCATTTT. Its protein is CSVGDISNQPQHF.

This sequence joins TRBV27 and TRBJ2-3; possibly TRBD1 for D (5 bases). This CDR3 spans 16 amino acids. Germline CDR1 is MNHEY and CDR2 is SMNVEV (reference sequence). Trimming left V 4 bases short and J 0 bases short, with 14 bases between. The CDR3: CASSSRRGSSTDTQYF. As DNA, the CDR3 is TGTGCCAGCAGTTCCCGTAGGGGTTCCAGCACAGATACGCAGTATTTT.

This chain joins TRBV24-1 and TRBJ2-1; TRBD1 matches 8 bases. The germline CDR1 and CDR2 sequences are KGHDR and SFDVKD. The CDR3 has 15 residues. V shed 6 bases, J shed 6 bases, and the junction held 9 bases outside the gene matches. CDR3 DNA: TGTGCCACCAGTCCTTGGACAGGGAGGCGCAATGAGCAGTTCTTC. Protein: CATSPWTGRRNEQFF.

The chain has TRBV30 and TRBJ2-7, with TRBD1 identical over 7 bases. The CDR3 runs to 12 residues. The germline CDR1 and CDR2 sequences are GTSNPN and SVGIG (reference sequence). The ends lost 2 bases at V and 12 bases at J; junction bases unmatched: 10. This chain's CDR3 is CAWSHRQGRMYF. CDR3 DNA sequence: TGTGCCTGGAGTCACCGACAGGGTAGGATGTACTTC.